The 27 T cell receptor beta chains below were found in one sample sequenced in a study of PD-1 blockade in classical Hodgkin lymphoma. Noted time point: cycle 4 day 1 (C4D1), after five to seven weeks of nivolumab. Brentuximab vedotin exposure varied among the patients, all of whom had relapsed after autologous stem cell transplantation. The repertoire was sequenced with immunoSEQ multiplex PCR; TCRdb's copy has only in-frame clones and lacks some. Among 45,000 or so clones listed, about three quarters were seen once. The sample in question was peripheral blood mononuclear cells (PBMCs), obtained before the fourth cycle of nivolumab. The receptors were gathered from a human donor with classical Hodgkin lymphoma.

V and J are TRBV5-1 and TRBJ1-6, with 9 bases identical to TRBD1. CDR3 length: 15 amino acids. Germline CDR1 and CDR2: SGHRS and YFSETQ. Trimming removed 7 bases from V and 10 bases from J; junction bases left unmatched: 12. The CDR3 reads CASGTVDRGRSPLHF. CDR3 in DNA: TGCGCCAGCGGGACTGTGGACAGGGGAAGATCACCCCTCCACTTT.

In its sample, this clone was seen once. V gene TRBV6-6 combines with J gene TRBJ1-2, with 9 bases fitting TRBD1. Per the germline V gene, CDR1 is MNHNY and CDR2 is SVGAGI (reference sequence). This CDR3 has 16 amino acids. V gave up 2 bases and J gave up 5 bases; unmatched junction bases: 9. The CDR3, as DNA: TGTGCCAGCAGTTACCCGCGGGACAGGGTCTGGTATGGCTACACCTTC. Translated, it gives CASSYPRDRVWYGYTF.

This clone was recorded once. In DNA, the CDR3 is TGTGCCAGCTCACCGAGTGTGGGACAGGGTCGAGGCTACACCTTC. This codes for CASSPSVGQGRGYTF. V gene TRBV18 combines with J gene TRBJ1-2; 9 nucleotides align to TRBD1. Germline assignment: CDR1 KGHSH and CDR2 LQKENI. The trim removed 3 bases at V and 8 bases at J, leaving 10 bases unmatched. CDR3 size: 15 residues.

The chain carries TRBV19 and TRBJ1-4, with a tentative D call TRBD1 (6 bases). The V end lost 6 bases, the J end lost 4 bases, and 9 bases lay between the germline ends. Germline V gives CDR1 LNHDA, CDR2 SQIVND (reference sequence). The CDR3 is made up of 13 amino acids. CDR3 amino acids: CASRNRVNEKLFF. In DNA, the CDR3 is TGTGCCAGTAGAAACAGGGTTAATGAAAAACTGTTTTTT.

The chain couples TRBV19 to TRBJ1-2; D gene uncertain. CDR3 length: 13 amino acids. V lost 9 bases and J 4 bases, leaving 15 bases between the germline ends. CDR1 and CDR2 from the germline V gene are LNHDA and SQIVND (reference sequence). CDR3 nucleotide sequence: TGTGCCAGCTTCGATTTCACCCCCTATGGCTACACCTTC. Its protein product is CASFDFTPYGYTF.

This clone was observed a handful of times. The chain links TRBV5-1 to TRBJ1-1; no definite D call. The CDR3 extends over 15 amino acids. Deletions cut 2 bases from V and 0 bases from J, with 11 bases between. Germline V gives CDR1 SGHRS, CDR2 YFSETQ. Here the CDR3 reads CASSFLGLLNTEAFF. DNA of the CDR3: TGCGCCAGCAGCTTTCTGGGTTTGTTGAACACTGAAGCTTTCTTT.

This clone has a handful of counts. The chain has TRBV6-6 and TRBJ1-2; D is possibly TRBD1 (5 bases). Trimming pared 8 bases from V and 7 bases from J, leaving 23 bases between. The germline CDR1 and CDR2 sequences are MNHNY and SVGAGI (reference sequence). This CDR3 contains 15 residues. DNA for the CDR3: TGTGCCAGCGTTGCTCCCGGGACCGGATTTGTTGGCTACACCTTC. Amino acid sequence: CASVAPGTGFVGYTF.

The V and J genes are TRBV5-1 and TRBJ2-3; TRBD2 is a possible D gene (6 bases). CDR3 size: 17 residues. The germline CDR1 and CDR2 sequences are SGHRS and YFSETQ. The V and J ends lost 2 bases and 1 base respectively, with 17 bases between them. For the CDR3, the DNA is TGCGCCAGCAGCTTTGCGGGTGGTGGAGGGGGCACAGATACGCAGTATTTT. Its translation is CASSFAGGGGGTDTQYF.

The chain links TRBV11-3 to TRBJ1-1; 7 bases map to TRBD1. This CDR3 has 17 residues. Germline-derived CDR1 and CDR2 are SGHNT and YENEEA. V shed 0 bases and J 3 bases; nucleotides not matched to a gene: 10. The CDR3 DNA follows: TGTGCCAGCAGCTTAGAGTCGACGCCCGGGACAGACACTGAAGCTTTCTTT. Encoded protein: CASSLESTPGTDTEAFF.

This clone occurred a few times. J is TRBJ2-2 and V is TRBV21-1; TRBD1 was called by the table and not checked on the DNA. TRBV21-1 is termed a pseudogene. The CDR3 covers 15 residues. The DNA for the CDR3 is TGTGCCAGCAGAACTCCAGGGCCCAACACCGGGGAGCTGTTTTTT. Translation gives CASRTPGPNTGELFF.

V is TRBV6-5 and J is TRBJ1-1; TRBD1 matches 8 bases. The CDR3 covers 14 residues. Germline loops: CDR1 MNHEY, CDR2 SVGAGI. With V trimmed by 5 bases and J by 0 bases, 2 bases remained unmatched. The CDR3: CASSRQGLNTEAFF. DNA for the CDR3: TGTGCCAGCAGTAGACAGGGGTTGAACACTGAAGCTTTCTTT.

The CDR3 reads CASSAEVGMREAFF. CDR3 DNA sequence: TGTGCCAGCAGCGCGGAGGTAGGGATGCGTGAAGCTTTCTTT. The V and J genes are TRBV5-5 and TRBJ1-1; D remains unclear. Per the germline V gene, CDR1 is SGHKS and CDR2 is YYEKEE (reference sequence). This CDR3 contains 14 residues. V gave up 4 bases and J gave up 7 bases, with 17 bases separating them. Supplemented by reference TRBV5-5 and TRBJ1-1, the full variable domain reads DAGVTQSPTHLIKTRGQQVTLRCSPISGHKSVSWYQQVLGQGPQFIFQYYEKEERGRGNFPDRFSARQFPNYSSELNVNALLLGDSALYLCASSAEVGMREAFFGQGTRLTVV.

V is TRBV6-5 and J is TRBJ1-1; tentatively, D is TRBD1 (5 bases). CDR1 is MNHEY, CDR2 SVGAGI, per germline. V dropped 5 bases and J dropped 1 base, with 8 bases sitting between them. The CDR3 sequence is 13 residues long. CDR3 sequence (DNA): TGTGCCAGCAGTGACGACAGGAACACTGAAGCTTTCTTT. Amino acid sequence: CASSDDRNTEAFF.

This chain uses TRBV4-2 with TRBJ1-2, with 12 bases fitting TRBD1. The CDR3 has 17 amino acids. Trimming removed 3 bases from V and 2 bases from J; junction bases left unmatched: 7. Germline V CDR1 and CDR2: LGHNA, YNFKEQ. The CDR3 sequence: CASSHPAGTGGNYGYTF. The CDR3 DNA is TGTGCCAGCAGCCATCCCGCCGGGACAGGGGGCAACTATGGCTACACCTTC.

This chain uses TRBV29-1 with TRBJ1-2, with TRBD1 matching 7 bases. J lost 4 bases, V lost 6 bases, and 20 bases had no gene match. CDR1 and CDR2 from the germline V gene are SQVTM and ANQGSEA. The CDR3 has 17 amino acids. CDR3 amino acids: CSVEVDRFSTLSYGYTF. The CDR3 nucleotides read TGCAGCGTCGAGGTGGACAGGTTTTCTACCTTGAGCTATGGCTACACCTTC. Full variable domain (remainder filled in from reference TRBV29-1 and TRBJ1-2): SAVISQKPSRDICQRGTSLTIQCQVDSQVTMMFWYRQQPGQSLTLIATANQGSEATYESGFVIDKFPISRPNLTFSTLTVSNMSPEDSSIYLCSVEVDRFSTLSYGYTFGSGTRLTVV.

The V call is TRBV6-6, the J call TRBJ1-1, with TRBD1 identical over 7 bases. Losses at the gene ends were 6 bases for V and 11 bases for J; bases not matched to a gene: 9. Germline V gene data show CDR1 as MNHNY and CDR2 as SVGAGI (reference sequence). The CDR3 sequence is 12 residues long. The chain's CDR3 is CASSPGQVAAFF. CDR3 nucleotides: TGTGCCAGCAGCCCAGGACAGGTCGCCGCTTTCTTT.

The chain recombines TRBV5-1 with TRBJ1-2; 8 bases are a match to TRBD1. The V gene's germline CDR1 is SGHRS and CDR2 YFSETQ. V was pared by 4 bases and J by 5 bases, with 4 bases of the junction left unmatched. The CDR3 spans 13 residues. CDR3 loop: CASSGQGQYGYTF. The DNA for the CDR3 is TGCGCCAGCAGCGGACAGGGACAGTATGGCTACACCTTC.

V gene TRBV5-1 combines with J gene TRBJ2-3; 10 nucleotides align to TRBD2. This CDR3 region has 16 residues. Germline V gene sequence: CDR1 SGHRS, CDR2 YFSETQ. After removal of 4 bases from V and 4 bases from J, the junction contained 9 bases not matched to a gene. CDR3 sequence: CASSLSGTSDADTQYF. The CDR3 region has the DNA TGCGCCAGCAGCCTATCCGGGACTAGCGACGCAGATACGCAGTATTTT.

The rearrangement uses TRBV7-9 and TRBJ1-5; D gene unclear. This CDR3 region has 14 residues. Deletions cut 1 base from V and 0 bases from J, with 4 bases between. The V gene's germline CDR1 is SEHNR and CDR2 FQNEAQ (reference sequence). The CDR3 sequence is CASSLDGSNQPQHF. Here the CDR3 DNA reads TGTGCCAGCAGCTTAGATGGTAGCAATCAGCCCCAGCATTTT.

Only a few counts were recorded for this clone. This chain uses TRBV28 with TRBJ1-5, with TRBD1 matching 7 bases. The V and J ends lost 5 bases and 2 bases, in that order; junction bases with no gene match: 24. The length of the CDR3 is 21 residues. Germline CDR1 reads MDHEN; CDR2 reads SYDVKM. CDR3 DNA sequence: TGTGCCAGCAGTACCCCACCCGAAAGGATAGGGGGCGGAGCTGGCAATCAGCCCCAGCATTTT. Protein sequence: CASSTPPERIGGGAGNQPQHF.

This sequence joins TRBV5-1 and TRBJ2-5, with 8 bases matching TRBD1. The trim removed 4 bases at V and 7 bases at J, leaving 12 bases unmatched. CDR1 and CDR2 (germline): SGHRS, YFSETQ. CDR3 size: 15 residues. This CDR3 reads CASSLHGGQGGTQYF. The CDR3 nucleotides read TGCGCCAGCAGCCTACACGGAGGACAGGGAGGGACCCAGTACTTC.

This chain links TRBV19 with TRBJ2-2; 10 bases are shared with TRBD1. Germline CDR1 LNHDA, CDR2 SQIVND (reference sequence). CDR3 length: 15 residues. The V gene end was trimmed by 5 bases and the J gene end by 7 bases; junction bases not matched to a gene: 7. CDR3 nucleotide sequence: TGTGCCAGTAGTTGGACAGGGGGTTCTTTCGGGGAGCTGTTTTTT. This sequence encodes CASSWTGGSFGELFF.

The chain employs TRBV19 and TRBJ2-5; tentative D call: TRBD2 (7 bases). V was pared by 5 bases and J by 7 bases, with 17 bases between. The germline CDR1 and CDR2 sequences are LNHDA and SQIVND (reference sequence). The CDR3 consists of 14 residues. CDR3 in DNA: TGTGCCAGTAGTCTACTCGGGGGGCCGGGGACCCAGTACTTC. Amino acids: CASSLLGGPGTQYF.

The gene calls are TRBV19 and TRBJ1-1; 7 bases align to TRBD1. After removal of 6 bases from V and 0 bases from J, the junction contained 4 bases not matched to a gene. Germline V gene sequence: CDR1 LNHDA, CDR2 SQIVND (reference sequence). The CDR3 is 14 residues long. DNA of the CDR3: TGTGCCAGTAGGGGGGGACAGCTGAACACTGAAGCTTTCTTT. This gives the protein CASRGGQLNTEAFF.

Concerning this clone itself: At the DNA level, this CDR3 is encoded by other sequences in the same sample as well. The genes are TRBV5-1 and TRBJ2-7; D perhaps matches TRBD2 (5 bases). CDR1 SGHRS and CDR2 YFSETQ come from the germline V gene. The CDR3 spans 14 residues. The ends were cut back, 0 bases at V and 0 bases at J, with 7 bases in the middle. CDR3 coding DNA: TGCGCCAGCAGCTTGGCGGGGAGCTCCTACGAGCAGTACTTC. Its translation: CASSLAGSSYEQYF.

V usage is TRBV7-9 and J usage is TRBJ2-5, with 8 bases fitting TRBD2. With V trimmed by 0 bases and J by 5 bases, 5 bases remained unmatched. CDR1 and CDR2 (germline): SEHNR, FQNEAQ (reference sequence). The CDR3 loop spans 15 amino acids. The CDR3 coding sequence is TGTGCCAGCAGCTTAGCGATCAGCGGGGGTGAGACCCAGTACTTC. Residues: CASSLAISGGETQYF.

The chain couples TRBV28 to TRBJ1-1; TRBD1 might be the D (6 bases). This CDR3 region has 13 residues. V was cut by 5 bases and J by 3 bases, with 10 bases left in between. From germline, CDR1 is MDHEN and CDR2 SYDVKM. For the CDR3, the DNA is TGTGCCAGCAGTCCGAACAGGGACACTGAAGCTTTCTTT. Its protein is CASSPNRDTEAFF.